This entry describes one T cell receptor (beta chain). Its matching antigen is unknown. These data belong to a study of shared clonotypes between healthy human individuals. Looking at the study overall: Per donor, three plates held CD4 naive cells, three held CD4 memory, two held CD8 naive and one held CD8 memory. Study conclusions and caveats: The study drew on few donors, limiting represented genetic and exposure-history diversity. Rarefaction gave evidence that sorted-subset sequencing remained incomplete despite large depth.

V was cut by 4 bases and J by 5 bases, with 15 bases left in between. Germline-derived CDR1 and CDR2 are MNHEY and SMNVEV (reference sequence). The CDR3 extends over 14 amino acids. CD45RO-negative, CCR7-selected cells formed the naive CD8 fraction, which excluded terminally differentiated effector memory CD45RA+ cells. Clones were read by immunoSEQ multiplex PCR, and TCRdb kept only the in-frame ones, dropping some. In the table there are around 2.1 million clones, about 93% of which are singletons. The sequence was obtained from a man aged 18 to 29 in good health. Some clones in this sample may be carry-over from other donors' samples. V is TRBV27 and J is TRBJ2-7; TRBD1 is a possible D gene (6 bases). Sequencing input: naive CD8+ T cells from PBMCs. The CDR3, as DNA: TGTGCCAGCAGTTGGGTAGGGGGTTATGACGAGCAGTACTTC. Protein: CASSWVGGYDEQYF.